The 30 T cell receptor beta chains in this list originate from one sample, sequenced in a study of blood T cell repertoires in COVID-19 (TCRdb year 2020). The library came from the immunoSEQ multiplex PCR assay. TCRdb re-hosts the immuneACCESS table, in-frame sequences only. Its copies lack some clones; in the studies checked, an unresolved V gene accounts for under half of them, and the cause for the rest is not known. This sample gives fewer than 350,000 clones in total; about 90% of them show up just once. The ten top clones hold about 1.7% of the sample. The sequenced sample consisted of PBMCs or T cells enriched from blood (not recorded which). These receptors were obtained from a woman aged 18-35 years with acute COVID-19.

The chain joins TRBV27 to TRBJ1-2, with D unresolved. Between the trimmed V and J ends, which lost 2 bases and 3 bases, there was a span of 10 bases. The CDR3 is made up of 14 amino acids. Germline V gene sequence: CDR1 MNHEY, CDR2 SMNVEV (reference sequence). DNA of the CDR3: TGTGCCAGCAGTTTAAGGCCGGGGTACTATGGCTACACCTTC. This encodes CASSLRPGYYGYTF.

V and J are TRBV27 and TRBJ1-3, with 9 bases matching TRBD1. Trimming at V came to 6 bases and at J to 4 bases, leaving 7 bases not matched to a gene. Germline lookup yields CDR1 MNHEY and CDR2 SMNVEV (reference sequence). The CDR3 contains 15 residues. CDR3 bases: TGTGCCAGCAGCCCGGACAGGGGAGGCGGAAACACCATATATTTT. It is translated as CASSPDRGGGNTIYF.

This clone was found once. The CDR3 region is CASRVDRGGDTQYF. CDR3 coding DNA: TGTGCCAGCAGGGTGGACAGGGGAGGTGATACGCAGTATTTT. The chain couples TRBV2 to TRBJ2-3, with 9 bases lining up with TRBD1. V shed 6 bases and J 6 bases; nucleotides not matched to a gene: 7. The CDR3 contains 14 residues. The V gene's germline CDR1 is SNHLY and CDR2 FYNNEI.

The table lists this clone with a few counts. This CDR3 is CASSQEPQGQETQYF. The CDR3 coding sequence is TGCGCCAGCAGCCAAGAGCCACAGGGCCAAGAGACCCAGTACTTC. The rearrangement links TRBV4-3 to TRBJ2-5, with D perhaps matching TRBD1 (6 bases). This CDR3 has 15 amino acids. CDR1 is LGHNA, CDR2 YSLEER, per germline. Trimming removed 0 bases from V and 1 base from J, with 9 bases in between.

The V call is TRBV30, the J call TRBJ2-1; 11 bases align to TRBD2. The CDR3 is 14 residues long. J lost 4 bases, V lost 3 bases, and 2 bases had no gene match. Germline CDR1 is GTSNPN and CDR2 is SVGIG (reference sequence). CDR3 bases: TGTGCCTGGAGAAGACTAGCGGGGTACAATGAGCAGTTCTTC. This codes for CAWRRLAGYNEQFF.

A remark on this clone: Distinct nucleotide sequences in the sample also encode this CDR3. The chain uses TRBV19 and TRBJ1-1, with D uncertain. Germline V CDR1 and CDR2: LNHDA, SQIVND (reference sequence). Trimming took off 3 bases at V and 1 base at J, with 6 bases between the two ends. CDR3 length: 13 amino acids. CDR3 sequence reads: CASSITANTEAFF. In nucleotides, the CDR3 is TGTGCCAGTAGTATCACAGCGAACACTGAAGCTTTCTTT. The full variable domain, in which reference TRBV19 and TRBJ1-1 provide the parts outside the CDR3, is DGGITQSPKYLFRKEGQNVTLSCEQNLNHDAMYWYRQDPGQGLRLIYYSQIVNDFQKGDIAEGYSVSREKKESFPLTVTSAQKNPTAFYLCASSITANTEAFFGQGTRLTVV.

The rearrangement uses TRBV6-1 and TRBJ1-4; 7 nucleotides align to TRBD1. The CDR3 length is 15 residues. The germline V gene has CDR1 MNHNS and CDR2 SASEGT. Trimming removed 1 base from V and 5 bases from J; junction bases left unmatched: 4. The CDR3 spells CASSEDRGKNEKLFF. The CDR3 nucleotides are TGTGCCAGCAGTGAAGACAGGGGAAAGAATGAAAAACTGTTTTTT.

V usage is TRBV11-2 and J usage is TRBJ2-7; the match to TRBD1 covers 11 bases. After removal of 4 bases from V and 6 bases from J, the junction contained 5 bases not matched to a gene. The CDR3 is made up of 14 amino acids. Germline V gene lookup returns CDR1 SGHAT and CDR2 FQNNGV. CDR3: CASSSDRGPVEQYF. CDR3 DNA sequence: TGTGCCAGCAGCTCGGACAGGGGGCCGGTCGAGCAGTACTTC. The full variable domain, in which reference TRBV11-2 and TRBJ2-7 provide the parts outside the CDR3, is EAGVAQSPRYKIIEKRQSVAFWCNPISGHATLYWYQQILGQGPKLLIQFQNNGVVDDSQLPKDRFSAERLKGVDSTLKIQPAKLEDSAVYLCASSSDRGPVEQYFGPGTRLTVT.

Points on this clone: Other DNA sequences in this sample translate to the same CDR3. The genes are TRBV4-3 and TRBJ2-1, with 8 bases fitting TRBD1. Per germline, CDR1 LGHNA and CDR2 YSLEER. The CDR3 sequence is 15 residues long. With V trimmed by 3 bases and J by 4 bases, 5 bases remained unmatched. The CDR3 reads CASSHGTGIYNEQFF. For the CDR3, the DNA is TGCGCCAGCAGCCATGGGACAGGTATTTACAATGAGCAGTTCTTC.

The chain uses TRBV19 and TRBJ2-3; TRBD2 might be the D (6 bases). The CDR3 loop spans 15 amino acids. The germline V gene has CDR1 LNHDA and CDR2 SQIVND (reference sequence). The V end was cut by 6 bases, the J end by 2 bases, with 15 bases between. CDR3 in DNA: TGTGCCAGTAGCCGTGAGGGACTCTACACAGATACGCAGTATTTT. It is translated as CASSREGLYTDTQYF.

The gene calls are TRBV5-6 and TRBJ2-2; D not resolved. This CDR3 region has 14 residues. V gave up 2 bases and J gave up 0 bases, with 5 bases separating them. CDR1 and CDR2 (germline): SGHDT, YYEEEE. The chain's CDR3 is CASSFRSNTGELFF. The CDR3, as DNA: TGTGCCAGCAGCTTTCGGTCGAACACCGGGGAGCTGTTTTTT.

CDR3 sequence reads: CAISEPKRERLWGNEQFF. DNA of the CDR3: TGTGCCATCAGTGAGCCAAAGCGGGAGCGCCTTTGGGGAAATGAGCAGTTCTTC. The chain employs TRBV10-3 and TRBJ2-1, with TRBD2 matching over 8 bases. The CDR3 length is 18 residues. Unmatched junction bases numbered 16, after V lost 2 bases and J lost 7 bases. CDR1 and CDR2 from the germline V gene are ENHRY and SYGVKD.

V is TRBV27 and J is TRBJ2-7; TRBD1 aligns across 9 bases. V gave up 10 bases and J gave up 6 bases; unmatched junction bases: 13. The CDR3 contains 14 residues. Germline CDR1 and CDR2: MNHEY and SMNVEV (reference sequence). CDR3 coding DNA: TGTGCCATCAGCCCGGGACAGGGCACCCCCGAGCAGTACTTC. Its protein is CAISPGQGTPEQYF.

J is TRBJ2-7 and V is TRBV5-4; TRBD2 is a possible D gene (6 bases). This CDR3 has 11 amino acids. V was trimmed by 7 bases and J by 5 bases, leaving 10 bases between them. Germline V CDR1 and CDR2: SGHNT, YYREEE (reference sequence). The CDR3 coding sequence is TGTGCCAGCCGACTAGGTGACGAGCAGTACTTC. Its protein is CASRLGDEQYF.

The chain has TRBV28 and TRBJ1-5, with 10 bases lining up with TRBD1. With V trimmed by 1 base and J by 5 bases, 11 bases remained unmatched. This CDR3 has 18 amino acids. From germline, CDR1 is MDHEN and CDR2 SYDVKM. The CDR3 region is CASSLLVGQGKVDQPQHF. CDR3 DNA: TGTGCCAGCAGTTTATTAGTGGGACAGGGGAAGGTAGATCAGCCCCAGCATTTT.

The gene calls are TRBV15 and TRBJ2-7; 9 bases line up with TRBD2. The CDR3 is made up of 15 amino acids. From germline, CDR1 is LNHNV and CDR2 YYDKDF (reference sequence). V lost 3 bases, J lost 1 base, and 4 bases stayed unmatched. CDR3 amino acids: CATSRGSGRSYEQYF. The CDR3 DNA is TGTGCCACCAGCAGGGGAAGCGGGAGGTCCTACGAGCAGTACTTC. The full variable domain, completed using reference TRBV15 and TRBJ2-7, is DAMVIQNPRYQVTQFGKPVTLSCSQTLNHNVMYWYQQKSSQAPKLLFHYYDKDFNNEADTPDNFQSRRPNTSFCFLDIRSPGLGDTAMYLCATSRGSGRSYEQYFGPGTRLTVT.

The V and J genes are TRBV14 and TRBJ1-2; D is ambiguous. Germline CDR1 SGHDN, CDR2 FVKESK. The CDR3 runs 13 residues. Trimming left V 1 base short and J 4 bases short, with 7 bases between. The chain's CDR3 is CASSQALGYGYTF. CDR3 coding DNA: TGTGCCAGCAGCCAAGCTCTCGGCTATGGCTACACCTTC.

The V call is TRBV11-2, the J call TRBJ2-1; 12 bases are a match to TRBD2. Germline assignment: CDR1 SGHAT and CDR2 FQNNGV. V lost 4 bases and J lost 9; bases outside the gene matches: 16. The CDR3 consists of 18 residues. The CDR3 here is CASSSRTSGRPSLFEQFF. CDR3 sequence (DNA): TGTGCCAGCAGCTCCCGAACTAGCGGGAGGCCCTCCTTGTTTGAGCAGTTCTTC.

The V call is TRBV14, the J call TRBJ2-7; TRBD1 might be the D (6 bases). Germline CDR1 is SGHDN and CDR2 is FVKESK. This CDR3 contains 16 residues. Trimming removed 2 bases at V and 0 bases at J, with 14 bases between. This CDR3 reads CASSQTGRRSSYEQYF. CDR3 nucleotide sequence: TGTGCCAGCAGCCAAACAGGGAGACGGAGCTCCTACGAGCAGTACTTC.

The genes are TRBV5-6 and TRBJ2-2; perhaps TRBD1 as D (7 bases). Trimming shortened V by 3 bases and J by 5 bases, and 17 bases separated the two germline ends. The CDR3 is 16 residues long. The germline CDR1 and CDR2 sequences are SGHDT and YYEEEE. CDR3 in amino acids: CASSSKATGRTGELFF. DNA of the CDR3: TGTGCCAGCAGCTCCAAAGCGACAGGGAGGACCGGGGAGCTGTTTTTT. Supplemented by reference TRBV5-6 and TRBJ2-2, the full variable domain reads DAGVTQSPTHLIKTRGQQVTLRCSPKSGHDTVSWYQQALGQGPQFIFQYYEEEERQRGNFPDRFSGHQFPNYSSELNVNALLLGDSALYLCASSSKATGRTGELFFGEGSRLTVL.

This sequence joins TRBV7-9 and TRBJ2-7; tentative D call: TRBD2 (6 bases). V was pared by 0 bases and J by 4 bases, with 13 bases between. The germline CDR1 and CDR2 sequences are SEHNR and FQNEAQ (reference sequence). The CDR3 length is 15 residues. CDR3 amino acids: CASSLAQGRGYEQYF. In DNA form, the CDR3 reads TGTGCCAGCAGCTTAGCGCAGGGTCGGGGGTACGAGCAGTACTTC.

The chain carries TRBV6-5 and TRBJ1-1; D may be TRBD1 (6 bases). Germline V lookup: CDR1 MNHEY, CDR2 SVGAGI. V was pared by 8 bases and J by 4 bases, with 20 bases between. The CDR3 length is 15 residues. CDR3 sequence reads: CASALGPTGTTEAFF. The CDR3 DNA reads as TGTGCCAGCGCCCTCGGGCCTACAGGGACCACTGAAGCTTTCTTT.

The chain recombines TRBV6-5 with TRBJ2-1; TRBD1 agrees at 11 bases. This CDR3 has 15 amino acids. The junction had 6 bases not matched to a gene; V was cut back by 5 bases and J by 6 bases. Germline CDR1 and CDR2: MNHEY and SVGAGI. The CDR3 region has the DNA TGTGCCAGCAGTCCCGGGACAGGGGGGGTCAATGAGCAGTTCTTC. It is translated as CASSPGTGGVNEQFF.

The J gene is TRBJ2-7, the V gene TRBV6-5; TRBD1 matches 10 bases. This CDR3 region has 14 residues. Per germline, CDR1 MNHEY and CDR2 SVGAGI. V gave up 5 bases and J gave up 5 bases; unmatched junction bases: 6. The chain's CDR3 is CASSPDRGLDEQYF. CDR3 bases: TGTGCCAGCAGTCCCGACAGGGGGCTCGACGAGCAGTACTTC.

The chain couples TRBV5-5 to TRBJ1-2; 11 bases are a match to TRBD1. Germline CDR1 SGHKS, CDR2 YYEKEE (reference sequence). The CDR3 sequence is 15 residues long. Trimming cost V 2 bases and J 3 bases; bases outside gene matches: 3. The CDR3 sequence is CASSFGDRGYYGYTF. CDR3 DNA sequence: TGTGCCAGCAGCTTTGGGGACAGGGGGTACTATGGCTACACCTTC.

The chain carries TRBV7-9 and TRBJ2-2, with 9 bases identical to TRBD2. The J segment lost 0 bases and the V segment lost 4 bases, leaving 6 bases of the junction unmatched. The CDR3 covers 17 residues. The V gene's germline CDR1 is SEHNR and CDR2 FQNEAQ (reference sequence). The CDR3 reads CASSWGTSTTNTGELFF. The CDR3 DNA reads as TGTGCCAGCAGCTGGGGGACTAGCACCACGAACACCGGGGAGCTGTTTTTT.

V gene TRBV6-1 combines with J gene TRBJ2-7; D remains unclear. Trimming removed 0 bases at V and 2 bases at J, with 11 bases between. In germline, CDR1 is MNHNS, CDR2 SASEGT. CDR3 length: 15 residues. CDR3 amino acids: CASSEAQGVTYEQYF. CDR3 DNA sequence: TGTGCCAGCAGTGAAGCGCAAGGAGTAACCTACGAGCAGTACTTC.

The chain has TRBV6-2 or TRBV6-3 and TRBJ2-3; possible D gene TRBD1, 6 bases. Trimming cost V 3 bases and J 4 bases, with 11 bases left between them. Germline CDR1 and CDR2: MNHEY and SVGEGT. The CDR3 sequence is 14 residues long. The CDR3 spells CASSYGQGPDTQYF. CDR3 in DNA: TGTGCCAGCAGTTATGGGCAGGGGCCAGATACGCAGTATTTT.

The chain employs TRBV5-1 and TRBJ1-5, with a possible D match to TRBD1 (6 bases). The CDR3 extends over 15 amino acids. CDR1 is SGHRS, CDR2 YFSETQ, per germline. The ends were cut back, 2 bases at V and 0 bases at J, with 9 bases in the middle. CDR3 protein: CASSLTGHSNQPQHF. The CDR3 DNA follows: TGCGCCAGCAGCTTAACAGGGCATAGCAATCAGCCCCAGCATTTT.

The chain links TRBV28 to TRBJ2-1; D is possibly TRBD2 (7 bases). Trimming pared 8 bases from V and 0 bases from J, leaving 14 bases between. The CDR3 is 15 amino acids. Germline loops: CDR1 MDHEN, CDR2 SYDVKM. CDR3 nucleotide sequence: TGTGCCAGCGGGGGGGGCTCGGGCTCCTACAATGAGCAGTTCTTC. It specifies CASGGGSGSYNEQFF.